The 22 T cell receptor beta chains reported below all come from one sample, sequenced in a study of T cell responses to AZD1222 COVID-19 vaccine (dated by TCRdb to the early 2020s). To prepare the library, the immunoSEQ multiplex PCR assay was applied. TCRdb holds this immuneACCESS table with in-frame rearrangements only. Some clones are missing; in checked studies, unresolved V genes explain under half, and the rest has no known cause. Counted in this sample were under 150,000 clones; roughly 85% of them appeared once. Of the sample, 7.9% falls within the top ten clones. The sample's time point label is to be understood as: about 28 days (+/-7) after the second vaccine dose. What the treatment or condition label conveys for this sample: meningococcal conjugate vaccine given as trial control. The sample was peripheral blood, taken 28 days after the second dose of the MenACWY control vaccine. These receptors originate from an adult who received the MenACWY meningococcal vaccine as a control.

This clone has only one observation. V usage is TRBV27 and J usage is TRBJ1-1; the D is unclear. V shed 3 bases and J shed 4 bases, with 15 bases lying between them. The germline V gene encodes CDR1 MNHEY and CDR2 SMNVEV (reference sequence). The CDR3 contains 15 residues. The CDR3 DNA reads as TGTGCCAGCAGTTTTTTCCCCGCGGGCGGCACTGAAGCTTTCTTT. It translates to CASSFFPAGGTEAFF.

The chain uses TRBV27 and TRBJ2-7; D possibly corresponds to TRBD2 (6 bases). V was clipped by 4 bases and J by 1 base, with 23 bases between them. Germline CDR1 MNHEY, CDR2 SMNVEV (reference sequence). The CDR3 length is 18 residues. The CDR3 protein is CASSSTVGRGGKSYEQYV. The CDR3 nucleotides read TGTGCCAGCAGTTCAACGGTGGGTCGGGGAGGCAAATCCTACGAGCAGTACGTC.

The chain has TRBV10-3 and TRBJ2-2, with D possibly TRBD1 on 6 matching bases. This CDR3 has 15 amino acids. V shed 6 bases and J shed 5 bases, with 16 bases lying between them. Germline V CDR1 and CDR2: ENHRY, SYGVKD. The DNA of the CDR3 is TGTGCCATCAGCGCGGATCGAACAGGGACCGGGGAGCTGTTTTTT. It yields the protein CAISADRTGTGELFF.

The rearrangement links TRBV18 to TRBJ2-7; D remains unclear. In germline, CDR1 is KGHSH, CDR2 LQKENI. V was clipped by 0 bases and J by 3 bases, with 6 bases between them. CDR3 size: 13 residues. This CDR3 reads CASSPPSRYEQYV. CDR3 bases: TGTGCCAGCTCACCACCGTCGCGCTACGAGCAGTACGTC.

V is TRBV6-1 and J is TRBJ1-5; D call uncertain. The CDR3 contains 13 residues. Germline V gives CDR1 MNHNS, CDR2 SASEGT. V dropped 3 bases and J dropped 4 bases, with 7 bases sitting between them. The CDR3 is CASSETLNQPQHF. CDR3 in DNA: TGTGCCAGCAGTGAGACGTTAAATCAGCCCCAGCATTTT.

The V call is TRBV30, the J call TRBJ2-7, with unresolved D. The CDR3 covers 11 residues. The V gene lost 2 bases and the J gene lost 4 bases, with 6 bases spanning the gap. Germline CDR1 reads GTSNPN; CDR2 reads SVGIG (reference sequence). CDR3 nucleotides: TGTGCCTGGAGTTTAGGATACGAGCAGTACTTC. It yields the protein CAWSLGYEQYF.

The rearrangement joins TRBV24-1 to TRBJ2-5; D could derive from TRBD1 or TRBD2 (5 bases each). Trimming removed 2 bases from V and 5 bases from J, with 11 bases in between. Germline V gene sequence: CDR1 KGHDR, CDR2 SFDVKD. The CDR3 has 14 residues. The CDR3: CATSDSGTLETQYF. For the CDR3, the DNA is TGTGCCACCAGTGATTCCGGGACCCTGGAGACCCAGTACTTC.

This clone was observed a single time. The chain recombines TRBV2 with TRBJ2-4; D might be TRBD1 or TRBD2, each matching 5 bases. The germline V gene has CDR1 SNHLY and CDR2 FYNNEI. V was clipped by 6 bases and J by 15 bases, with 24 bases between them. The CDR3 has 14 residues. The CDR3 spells CASRPGAEIFPRYF. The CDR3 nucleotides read TGTGCCAGCAGGCCCGGGGCGGAGATCTTCCCACGGTACTTC.

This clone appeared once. CDR3 DNA: TGTGCCAGCAGTTTAATAGCGGGGTTACGGGGCTACACCTTC. This codes for CASSLIAGLRGYTF. This rearrangement joins TRBV27 to TRBJ1-2; D gene uncertain. Trimming took off 2 bases at V and 8 bases at J, with 15 bases between the two ends. From germline, CDR1 is MNHEY and CDR2 SMNVEV (reference sequence). The CDR3 consists of 14 residues.

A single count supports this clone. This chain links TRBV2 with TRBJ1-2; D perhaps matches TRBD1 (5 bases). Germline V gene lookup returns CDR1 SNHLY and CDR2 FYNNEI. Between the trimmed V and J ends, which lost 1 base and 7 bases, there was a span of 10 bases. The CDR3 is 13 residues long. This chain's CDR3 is CASSEGQGFGYTF. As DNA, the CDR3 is TGTGCCAGCAGTGAAGGGCAGGGCTTTGGCTACACCTTC. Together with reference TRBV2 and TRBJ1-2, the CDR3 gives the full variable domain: EPEVTQTPSHQVTQMGQEVILRCVPISNHLYFYWYRQILGQKVEFLVSFYNNEISEKSEIFDDQFSVERPDGSNFTLKIRSTKLEDSAMYFCASSEGQGFGYTFGSGTRLTVV.

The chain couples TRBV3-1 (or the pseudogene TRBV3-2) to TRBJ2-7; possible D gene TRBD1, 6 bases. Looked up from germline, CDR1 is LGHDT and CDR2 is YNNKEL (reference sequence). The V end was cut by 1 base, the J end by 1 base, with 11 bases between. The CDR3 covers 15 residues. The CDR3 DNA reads TGTGCCAGCAGCCAAGGCGACAGGAAGTCCTACGAGCAGTACTTC. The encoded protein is CASSQGDRKSYEQYF.

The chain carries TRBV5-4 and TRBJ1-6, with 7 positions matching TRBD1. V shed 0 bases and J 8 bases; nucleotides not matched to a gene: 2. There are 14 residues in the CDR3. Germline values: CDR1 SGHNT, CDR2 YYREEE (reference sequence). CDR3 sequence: CASSLDRGHSPLHF. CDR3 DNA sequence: TGTGCCAGCAGCTTGGACAGGGGCCATTCACCCCTCCACTTT.

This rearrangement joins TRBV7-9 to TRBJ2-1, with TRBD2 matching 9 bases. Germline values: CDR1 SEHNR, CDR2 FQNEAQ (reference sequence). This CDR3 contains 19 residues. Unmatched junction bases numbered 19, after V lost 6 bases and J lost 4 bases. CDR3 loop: CASSSDVGGRVRTYNEQFF. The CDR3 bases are TGTGCCAGCAGTTCAGATGTCGGCGGGAGGGTCCGTACGTACAATGAGCAGTTCTTC.

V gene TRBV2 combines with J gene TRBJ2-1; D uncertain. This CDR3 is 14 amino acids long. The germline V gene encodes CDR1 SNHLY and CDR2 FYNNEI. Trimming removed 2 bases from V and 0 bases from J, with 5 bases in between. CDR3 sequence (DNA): TGTGCCAGCAGTGAACTGATCTCCTACAATGAGCAGTTCTTC. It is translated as CASSELISYNEQFF.

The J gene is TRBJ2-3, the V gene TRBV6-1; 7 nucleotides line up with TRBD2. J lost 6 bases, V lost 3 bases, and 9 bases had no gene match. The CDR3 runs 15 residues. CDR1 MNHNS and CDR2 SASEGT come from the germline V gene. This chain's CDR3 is CASSEASGPSDTQYF. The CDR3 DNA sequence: TGTGCCAGCAGTGAGGCTAGCGGCCCTTCCGATACGCAGTATTTT.

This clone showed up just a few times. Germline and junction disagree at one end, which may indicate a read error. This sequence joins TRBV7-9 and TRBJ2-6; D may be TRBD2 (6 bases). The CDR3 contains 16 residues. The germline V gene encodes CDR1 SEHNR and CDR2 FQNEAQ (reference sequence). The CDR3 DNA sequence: TGTGCCAGCAGCCTAGCCCGGGGGACTGGGGCCAACGTCCTGACTTTC. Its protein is CASSLARGTGANVLTF.

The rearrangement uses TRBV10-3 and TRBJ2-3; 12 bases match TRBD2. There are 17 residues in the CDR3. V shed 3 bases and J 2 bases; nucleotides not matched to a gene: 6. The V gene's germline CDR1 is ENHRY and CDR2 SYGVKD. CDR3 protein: CAISDIGLAGSTDTQYF. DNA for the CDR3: TGTGCCATCAGTGACATCGGACTAGCGGGATCCACAGATACGCAGTATTTT.

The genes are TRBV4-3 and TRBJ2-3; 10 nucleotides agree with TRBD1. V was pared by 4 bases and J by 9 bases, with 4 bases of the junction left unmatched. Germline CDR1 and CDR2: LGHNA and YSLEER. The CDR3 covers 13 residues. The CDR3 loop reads CASSRDRGWTQYF. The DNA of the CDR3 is TGCGCCAGCAGCCGGGACAGGGGTTGGACGCAGTATTTT.

CDR3 loop: CASSQVSGTGGRQPQHF. The CDR3 region has the DNA TGCGCCAGCAGCCAAGTCTCCGGGACAGGGGGCCGCCAGCCCCAGCATTTT. J is TRBJ1-5 and V is TRBV4-1; the match to TRBD1 covers 12 bases. The V segment lost 1 base and the J segment 7 bases; nucleotides outside the gene matches: 8. Germline V lookup: CDR1 MGHRA, CDR2 YSYEKL. The CDR3 is made up of 17 amino acids.

In DNA, the CDR3 is TGTGCCAGCAGCTTAGGACAGGGAGATAGCTACACCTTC. This gives the protein CASSLGQGDSYTF. This chain connects TRBV5-4 to TRBJ1-2, with 8 bases that match TRBD1. J lost 9 bases, V lost 2 bases, and 6 bases had no gene match. From germline, CDR1 is SGHNT and CDR2 YYREEE (reference sequence). This CDR3 spans 13 amino acids.

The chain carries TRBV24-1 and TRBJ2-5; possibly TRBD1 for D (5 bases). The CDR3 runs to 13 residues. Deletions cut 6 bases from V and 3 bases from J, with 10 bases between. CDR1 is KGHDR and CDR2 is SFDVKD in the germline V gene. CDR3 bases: TGTGCCACCAGTCGAGACAGCAAAGAGACCCAGTACTTC. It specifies CATSRDSKETQYF.

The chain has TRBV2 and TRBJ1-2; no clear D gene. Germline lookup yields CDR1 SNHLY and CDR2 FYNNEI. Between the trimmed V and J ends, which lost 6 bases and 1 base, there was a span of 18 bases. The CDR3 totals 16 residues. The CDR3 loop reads CASSARPINFNYGYTF. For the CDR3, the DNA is TGTGCCAGCAGCGCCAGACCGATAAACTTTAACTATGGCTACACCTTC.